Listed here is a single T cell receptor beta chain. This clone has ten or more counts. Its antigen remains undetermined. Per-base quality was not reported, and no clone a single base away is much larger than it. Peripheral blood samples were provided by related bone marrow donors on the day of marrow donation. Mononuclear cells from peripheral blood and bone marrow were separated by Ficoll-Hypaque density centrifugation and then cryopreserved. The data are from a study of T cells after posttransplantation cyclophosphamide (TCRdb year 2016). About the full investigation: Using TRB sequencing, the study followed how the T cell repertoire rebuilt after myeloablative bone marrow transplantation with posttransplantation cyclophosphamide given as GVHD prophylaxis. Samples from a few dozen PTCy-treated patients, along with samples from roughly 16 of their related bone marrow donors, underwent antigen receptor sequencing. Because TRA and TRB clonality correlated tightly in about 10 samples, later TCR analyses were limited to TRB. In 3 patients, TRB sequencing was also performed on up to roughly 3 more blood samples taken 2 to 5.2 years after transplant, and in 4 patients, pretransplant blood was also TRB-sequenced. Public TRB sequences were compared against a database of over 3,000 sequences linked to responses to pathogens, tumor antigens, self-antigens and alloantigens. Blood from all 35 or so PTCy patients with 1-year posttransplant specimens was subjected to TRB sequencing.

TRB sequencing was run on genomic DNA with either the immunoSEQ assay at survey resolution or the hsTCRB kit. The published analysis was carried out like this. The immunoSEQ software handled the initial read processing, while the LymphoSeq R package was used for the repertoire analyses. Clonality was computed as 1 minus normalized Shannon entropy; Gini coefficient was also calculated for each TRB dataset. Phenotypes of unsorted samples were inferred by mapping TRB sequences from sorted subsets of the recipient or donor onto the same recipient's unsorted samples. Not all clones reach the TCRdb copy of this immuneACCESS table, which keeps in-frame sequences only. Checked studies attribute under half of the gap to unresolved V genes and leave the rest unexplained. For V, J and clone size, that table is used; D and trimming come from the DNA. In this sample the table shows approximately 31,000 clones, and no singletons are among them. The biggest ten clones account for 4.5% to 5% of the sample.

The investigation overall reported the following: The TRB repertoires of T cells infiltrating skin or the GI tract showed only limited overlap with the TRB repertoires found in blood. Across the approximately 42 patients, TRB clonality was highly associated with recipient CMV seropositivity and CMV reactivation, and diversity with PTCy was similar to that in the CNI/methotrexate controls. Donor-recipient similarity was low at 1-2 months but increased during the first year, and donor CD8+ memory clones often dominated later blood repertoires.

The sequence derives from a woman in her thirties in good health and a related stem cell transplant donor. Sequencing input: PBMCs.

CDR3 loop: CASSLEDWTEAFF. The sequenced DNA: TGCGCCAGCAGCCTGGAGGATTGGACAGAAGCTTTCTTT. The chain couples TRBV5-1 to TRBJ1-1; D gene: possibly TRBD1, on 5 matching bases. According to the germline V gene, CDR1 reads SGHRS and CDR2 reads YFSETQ. Trimming removed 4 bases from V and 8 bases from J, leaving 15 bases between the germline ends. The CDR3, cysteine through phenylalanine, is 13 amino acids long. Of all the DNA, just the CDR3 is kept, 39 bases in frame from base 1.